Following are 2 T cell receptor beta chains from one sample sequenced in a study of CD8 T cells in ankylosing spondylitis. A single record per CDR3 protein comes from TCRdb applying MiXCR to the 5' RACE reads. Here the sample spans about 150,000 distinct CDR3 sequences, around 43% being singletons. The sequenced sample consisted of synovial fluid, either unsorted or a sorted T cell fraction (not recorded which). The receptors come from a male donor with ankylosing spondylitis.

The chain couples TRBV19 to TRBJ1-2; TRBD1 might be the D (5 bases). Trimming cost V 7 bases and J 4 bases, with 19 bases left between them. Germline assignment: CDR1 LNHDA and CDR2 SQIVND (reference sequence). This CDR3 is 15 amino acids long. The CDR3 reads CASKEGQSPGYGYTF. CDR3 nucleotides: TGTGCCAGTAAGGAGGGGCAGAGCCCTGGCTATGGCTACACCTTC.

The chain joins TRBV21-1 to TRBJ1-1; no check of the table's D call, TRBD1, against the DNA was made. TRBV21-1 counts as a pseudogene. The CDR3 is 11 residues long. The CDR3 protein is CARLGGTEAFF. The CDR3 DNA follows: TGTGCCCGGCTTGGGGGCACTGAAGCTTTCTTT.